The entry below gives a single TCR beta chain sequence along with its context. Its antigen specificity is not known. No base-level quality is on record; no much larger clone is a single base apart. Hyperthyroidism was defined as stable when no progression to ophthalmopathy occurred within 18 months of follow-up. The hyperthyroidism patients were 18 to 65 years old and newly diagnosed, with a disease duration of less than 2 months. Anyone with other autoimmune diseases, uncontrolled infections, pregnancy or lactation was excluded from the study. Diagnosis relied on clinical symptoms, serum thyroxine, TRAb, thyroid ultrasound and orbital computed tomography. PBMCs were isolated from about 9.2 ml of fresh peripheral blood by Ficoll-Paque density gradient centrifugation. Trizol reagent was used to extract the total RNA, and its quality was then checked on an Agilent 2100 Bioanalyzer. For repertoire sequencing, TCR beta CDR3 regions were amplified from RNA transcripts. A first-round RT-PCR used HTBI primers with the Qiagen OneStep RT-PCR kit, followed by a second-round multiplex PCR, size selection and purification. Libraries were sequenced paired-end with 100 bp reads on an Illumina HiSeq2000. The study's own analysis went as follows. Reads were processed with SOAPnuke, discarding reads with adapters, uncalled bases, mean Phred below 15, or no exact constant-primer or identifier match. COPE v1.2.5 was used to merge the high-quality paired reads. Each unique nucleotide sequence was treated as a clonotype, and MiTCR v1.1 was used to align the clonotypes to the IMGT TRB V, D and J references. Only V-J combinations with frequency above 0.0001 were analysed, covering 99.2% of repertoires. A TCR clonal expansion and chaos score per V-J combination was defined as the ratio of F50 clonal expansion to chaos observed in the TCRdist matrix. Welch's t-statistics and random forest were used to reduce the features to some 13 V-J combinations, which were then used as input to a naive Bayes classifier. The similarity between thyroid and blood repertoires was quantified using the Morisita-Horn index. TCRdb's own reprocessing of the public reads used fastp at Q25 and MiXCR and kept productive beta chains. Records with the same CDR3 protein are collapsed into one entry carrying the most frequent genes and DNA. TCRdb's processing, not the authors', yielded these V and J calls. Within this sample are about 620,000 distinct CDR3 sequences, with 22% of them counted one time only. The top ten clones comprise approximately 6.9% of the sample.

This entry comes from a study of Graves' ophthalmopathy and Graves' hyperthyroidism (dated by TCRdb to between 2018 and 2020). Background for the entire study: Peripheral blood was collected before any treatment was given, at the time of initial diagnosis. Once sampling was done, hyperthyroidism patients were given methimazole at a starting dose of 30 mg daily, while ophthalmopathy patients were given high-dose intravenous methylprednisolone. To explore V-J signatures that separate ophthalmopathy from hyperthyroidism, a discovery set of about a hundred patients was enrolled, consisting of approximately 45 with ophthalmopathy and roughly 57 with stable hyperthyroidism. T-cell repertoires of thyroid tissue and blood were compared in more than 5 hyperthyroidism patients. To tell Graves' ophthalmopathy apart from Graves' hyperthyroidism, and to predict which patients would progress to ophthalmopathy, the study relied on TCR beta repertoire signatures. For training and testing, the 80 to 100 patients in the discovery cohort were randomly divided in a 7:3 ratio. An independent validation cohort comprised roughly 20 hyperthyroidism patients and 15 to 17 patients who later progressed from hyperthyroidism to ophthalmopathy. In total, 135 blood samples were TCR-sequenced: 40 to 45 ophthalmopathy, some 75 hyperthyroidism and some 17 hyperthyroidism-to-ophthalmopathy patients.

What the work shows at the level of the full study, not this receptor alone: In validation, the model predicted ophthalmopathy progression with 70.59% sensitivity and 72.22% specificity; some 13 predicted patients were CT-confirmed with GO in a median of about 6.2 months. Ophthalmopathy was separated from stable hyperthyroidism by the 13-signature model with just under 90% sensitivity and about 81% specificity in cross-validation and with 80%/75% in the test set. Most of the expanded thyroid clonotypes with a frequency above 0.001 were also detected in blood, and it was suggested that the thyroid immune response may be reflected by blood repertoires. Sample size was not predetermined statistically, and investigators were not blinded to group allocation.

This TCR came from a woman aged 18-35 years with stable Graves' hyperthyroidism. Some clones in this sample may be carry-over from other donors' samples. Donor details come from another sample of the same person, matched by shared clones. The specimen sequenced was peripheral blood.

The CDR3 is CASSPTVTGELFF. The sequenced DNA is TGTGCCAGCAGCCCGACGGTCACCGGGGAGCTGTTTTTT. The rearranged chain carries TRBV12-3 or TRBV12-4 and TRBJ2-2; the D gene lacks a confident call. V is cut by 6 bases and J by 4 bases, and the space between the germline ends is 9 bases. The CDR3 holds 13 amino acids from the cysteine to the phenylalanine. The entry retains the CDR3 DNA only, 39 bases that are in frame from base 1.